These T cell receptor beta chains were read from a single sample in a study of technical replicates of blood from a handful of donors. Profiled with immunoSEQ multiplex PCR; TCRdb holds only in-frame clones, not every one. The data show over 90,000 clones, with 90% to 97% seen just once and less than 0.45% held by the top ten. Specimen: T cells isolated from PBMCs. These TCRs come from a human donor in good health. Both conserved end residues are part of each CDR3. A D gene is named only where the DNA matches it firmly. Not all rows give a size; the values are once, few, many and, for expanded clones, a class.

clone size	J gene	D gene	CDR3 length	V gene	CDR3 protein	CDR3 DNA
-	TRBJ1-1	-	14	TRBV11-2	CASSLDTIGGEAFF	TGTGCCAGCAGCTTAGATACGATAGGGGGAGAAGCTTTCTTT
-	TRBJ1-2	-	14	TRBV13	CASRIRGTNYGYTF	TGTGCCAGCAGGATCCGGGGAACTAACTATGGCTACACCTTC
-	TRBJ2-1	-	13	TRBV30	CAWSDSWDNEQFF	TGTGCCTGGAGTGACAGTTGGGACAATGAGCAGTTCTTC
-	TRBJ2-7	TRBD1	13	TRBV18	CASSPAGGDEQYF	TGTGCCAGCTCACCTGCAGGGGGAGACGAGCAGTACTTC
-	TRBJ1-1	-	19	TRBV19	CASSMFYGITPDMNTEAFF	TGTGCCAGTAGTATGTTCTACGGCATCACTCCTGACATGAACACTGAAGCTTTCTTT
-	TRBJ2-5	-	15	TRBV7-9	CASSFGGGGKETQYF	TGTGCCAGCAGCTTTGGTGGCGGGGGCAAAGAGACCCAGTACTTC
-	TRBJ1-2	-	16	TRBV5-6	CASSRETLTAYYGYTF	TGTGCCAGCAGCCGAGAAACCTTGACAGCCTATTATGGCTACACCTTC
-	TRBJ2-2	-	13	TRBV30	CAWSVLASGELFF	TGTGCCTGGAGTGTACTTGCTTCCGGGGAGCTGTTTTTT
-	TRBJ1-2	-	15	TRBV12-5	CASGLGGTSRNGYTF	TGTGCTAGTGGTTTGGGGGGGACATCCCGGAATGGCTACACCTTC
-	TRBJ1-2	-	13	TRBV7-6	CASSLGDSYGYTF	TGTGCCAGCAGCTTAGGGGACTCGTATGGCTACACCTTC
-	TRBJ1-2	-	13	TRBV2	CAGLAGADYGYTF	TGTGCCGGTCTTGCGGGGGCGGACTATGGCTACACCTTC
once	TRBJ2-5	TRBD1	16	TRBV7-9	CASIPGQGNYQETQYF	TGTGCCAGCATTCCAGGACAGGGGAACTACCAAGAGACCCAGTACTTC
-	TRBJ2-7	TRBD2	15	TRBV7-2	CASSLEGTSAREQYF	TGTGCCAGCAGCTTAGAAGGGACTAGCGCGAGGGAGCAGTACTTC
-	TRBJ2-7	TRBD2	15	TRBV28	CASSLRGLAAYEQYF	TGTGCCAGCAGTTTACGAGGACTAGCGGCCTACGAGCAGTACTTC
-	TRBJ2-7	-	13	TRBV25-1	CASLPSSSYEQYF	TGTGCCAGCCTTCCTAGCAGCTCCTACGAGCAGTACTTC
-	TRBJ1-5	-	14	TRBV27	CASSFMKGDQPQHF	TGTGCCAGCAGTTTCATGAAAGGGGATCAGCCCCAGCATTTT
once	TRBJ1-1	-	15	TRBV4-1	CASSQVVRGSVEAFF	TGCGCCAGCAGCCAAGTAGTGAGGGGGTCGGTTGAAGCTTTCTTT
-	TRBJ1-1	TRBD1	15	TRBV5-1	CASSLRTGEDTEAFF	TGCGCCAGCAGCTTGCGAACAGGGGAAGACACTGAAGCTTTCTTT
-	TRBJ2-7	-	16	TRBV11-2	CASSPSKGPRIYEQYF	TGTGCCAGCAGCCCGAGTAAGGGGCCCAGGATTTACGAGCAGTACTTC
-	TRBJ1-1	-	13	TRBV19	CASSGAGRTEAFF	TGTGCCAGTAGTGGGGCAGGAAGGACTGAAGCTTTCTTT
once	TRBJ1-2	-	13	TRBV7-2	CASSLDASGGYTF	TGTGCCAGCAGCTTAGACGCCAGCGGTGGCTACACCTTC
-	TRBJ2-1	-	15	TRBV11-3	CASSLEVRRVNEQFF	TGTGCCAGCAGCCTAGAGGTTAGGAGGGTCAATGAGCAGTTCTTC
-	TRBJ1-2	-	17	TRBV30	CAWSVIIIYPEDYGYTF	TGTGCCTGGAGTGTAATCATCATTTACCCGGAGGACTATGGCTACACCTTC
-	TRBJ2-1	-	14	TRBV10-1	CASSDRASYNEQFF	TGCGCCAGCAGTGACAGGGCCTCCTACAATGAGCAGTTCTTC
once	TRBJ1-1	-	17	TRBV27	CASSFSKTLRGYTEAFF	TGTGCCAGCAGTTTTAGTAAGACCCTACGCGGGTACACTGAAGCTTTCTTT
-	TRBJ1-5	-	13	TRBV28	CASSISPSQPQHF	TGTGCCAGCAGTATCTCTCCGTCTCAGCCCCAGCATTTT
-	TRBJ2-3	TRBD1	16	TRBV6-1	CASSEAPGQGADTQYF	TGTGCCAGCAGTGAAGCGCCGGGACAGGGGGCAGATACGCAGTATTTT
-	TRBJ2-7	-	12	TRBV6-5	CASIDSAYEQYF	TGTGCCAGTATAGACAGCGCCTACGAGCAGTACTTC
-	TRBJ1-2	TRBD1	14	TRBV5-4	CASSFQGAKDGYTF	TGTGCCAGCAGCTTTCAGGGGGCAAAGGATGGCTACACCTTC
few	TRBJ1-5	TRBD1	15	TRBV30	CAFSYIDRVNQPQHF	TGTGCCTTCTCATATATTGACAGGGTAAATCAGCCCCAGCATTTT
-	TRBJ1-3	-	17	TRBV7-9	CASSLVSLYRSGNTIYF	TGTGCCAGCAGCTTAGTATCCCTCTACCGGTCTGGAAACACCATATATTTT
-	TRBJ2-7	TRBD2	13	TRBV6-5	CASKGRGAYEQYF	TGTGCCAGCAAGGGCCGGGGGGCCTACGAGCAGTACTTC
-	TRBJ1-5	-	17	TRBV4-1	CASSLMGGGSANQPQHF	TGCGCCAGCAGCTTAATGGGGGGGGGTAGTGCTAATCAGCCCCAGCATTTT
-	TRBJ1-2	TRBD1	15	TRBV6-5	CASSLRTGEDYGYTF	TGTGCCAGCAGTTTAAGGACAGGGGAAGACTATGGCTACACCTTC
-	TRBJ2-3	TRBD1	14	TRBV9	CASSSGTGGDTQYF	TGTGCCAGCAGCTCCGGGACAGGCGGGGATACGCAGTATTTT
-	TRBJ2-7	-	18	TRBV4-3	CASSQVWGQSGSTYEQYF	TGCGCCAGCAGCCAAGTTTGGGGACAGAGCGGGAGCACCTACGAGCAGTACTTC